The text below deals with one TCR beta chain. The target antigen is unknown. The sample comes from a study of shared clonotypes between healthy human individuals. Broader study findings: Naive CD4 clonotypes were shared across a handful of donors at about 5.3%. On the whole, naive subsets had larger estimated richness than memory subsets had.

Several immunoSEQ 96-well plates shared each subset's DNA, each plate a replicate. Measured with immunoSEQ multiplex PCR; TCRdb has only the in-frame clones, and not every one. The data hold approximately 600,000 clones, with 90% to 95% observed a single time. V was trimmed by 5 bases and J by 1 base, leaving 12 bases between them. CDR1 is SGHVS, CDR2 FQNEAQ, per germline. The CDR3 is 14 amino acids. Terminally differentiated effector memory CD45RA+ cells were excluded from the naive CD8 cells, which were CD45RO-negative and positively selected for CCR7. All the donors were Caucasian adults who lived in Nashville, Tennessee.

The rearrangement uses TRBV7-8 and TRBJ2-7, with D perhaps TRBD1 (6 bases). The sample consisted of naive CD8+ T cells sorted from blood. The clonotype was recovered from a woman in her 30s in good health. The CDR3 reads CASSPAGTSYEQYF. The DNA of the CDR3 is TGTGCCAGCAGCCCCGCCGGGACATCCTACGAGCAGTACTTC. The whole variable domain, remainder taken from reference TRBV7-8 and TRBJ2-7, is GAGVSQSPRYKVAKRGQDVALRCDPISGHVSLFWYQQALGQGPEFLTYFQNEAQLDKSGLPSDRFFAERPEGSVSTLKIQRTQQEDSAVYLCASSPAGTSYEQYFGPGTRLTVT.